Listed below are T cell receptor beta chains from one sample, sequenced in a study of T cells after yellow fever vaccination. MiXCR, run by TCRdb on the 5' RACE reads, gives a single entry per CDR3 protein. This repertoire shows some 110,000 distinct CDR3 sequences, 8.4% found once; its top ten account for about 25%. The material was CD8+ T cells sorted from PBMCs, obtained 45 days after the yellow fever booster vaccination. Every receptor here comes from a man aged 30 to 45 who received the YFV17D yellow fever vaccine. Both conserved end residues are part of each CDR3. Fields, in order: clone size, D gene, J gene, V gene, CDR3 DNA, CDR3 protein. D genes are given only for firm matches. The size of a clone is reported for some rows only, either as once, few or many, or as a class for expanded clones.

many,TRBD2,TRBJ2-1,TRBV24-1,TGTGCCACCCGGGGGGGACTAGCGGGAAATGAGCAGTTCTTC,CATRGGLAGNEQFF
many,NA,TRBJ2-7,TRBV5-1,TGCGCCAGCAGCTTTTTCCAGGGCTCCTACGAGCAGTACTTC,CASSFFQGSYEQYF
few,NA,TRBJ1-1,TRBV29-1,TGCAGCGGGGAGACTTGGGACACTGAAGCTTTCTTT,CSGETWDTEAFF
many,NA,TRBJ2-1,TRBV24-1,TGTGCCACCAGTGGCAGGAGTCATGAGCAGTTCTTC,CATSGRSHEQFF
NA,TRBD1,TRBJ2-7,TRBV3-1,TGTGCCAGCAGCCCCCGGGACAGGGGAGCCTACGAGCAGTACTTC,CASSPRDRGAYEQYF
many,TRBD1,TRBJ2-6,TRBV6-1,TGTGCCAGCAGTATGACAGGGTCTGGGGCCAACGTCCTGACTTTC,CASSMTGSGANVLTF
many,TRBD2,TRBJ2-1,TRBV29-1,TGCAGCGTTGAAACGACTAGCCCCGAAAGGTACAATGAGCAGTTCTTC,CSVETTSPERYNEQFF
many,TRBD1,TRBJ2-7,TRBV27,TGTGCCAGCAGTTGGACAGGGGACTACGAGCAGTACTTC,CASSWTGDYEQYF
few,NA,TRBJ2-1,TRBV20-1,TGCAGTGCAGCGGGGACAGAGCAGTTCTTC,CSAAGTEQFF
many,NA,TRBJ2-1,TRBV9,TGTGCCAGCAGCTCCACCGGGACCGACGGGGTCAATGAGCAGTTCTTC,CASSSTGTDGVNEQFF
few,NA,TRBJ2-1,TRBV7-8,TGTGCCAGCAGCACCACAGGGGGGGCCTACAATGAGCAGTTCTTC,CASSTTGGAYNEQFF
NA,TRBD2,TRBJ2-1,TRBV12-3/TRBV12-4,TGTGCCAGCAGAATAGGACTAGCGGGAAACAATGAGCAGTTCTTC,CASRIGLAGNNEQFF
many,TRBD2,TRBJ2-7,TRBV27,TGTGCCAGCAGTTTAACGGGACTAGCGGGAACTTACGAGCAGTACTTC,CASSLTGLAGTYEQYF
NA,NA,TRBJ2-1,TRBV27,TGTGCCAGCAGTCCCTTTCCCAGCTCCTACAATGAGCAGTTCTTC,CASSPFPSSYNEQFF
many,NA,TRBJ2-7,TRBV6-5,TGTGCCAGCAGTCCCCCCTCCCTTGAGCAGTACTTC,CASSPPSLEQYF
many,NA,TRBJ2-7,TRBV6-2/TRBV6-3,TGTGCCAGCAGCGCTTTTGGGAGCTCCTACGAGCAGTACTTC,CASSAFGSSYEQYF
few,TRBD1,TRBJ2-7,TRBV4-3,TGCGCCAGCAGCCATAGACAGGGGACCTACGAGCAGTACTTC,CASSHRQGTYEQYF
many,NA,TRBJ2-1,TRBV6-5,TGTGCCAGCCAGTTACTGGGACTCTCCAATGAGCAGTTCTTC,CASQLLGLSNEQFF
many,NA,TRBJ2-2,TRBV14,TGTGCCAGCAGCCTCTTAGGACAGCTAAACACCGGGGAGCTGTTTTTT,CASSLLGQLNTGELFF
NA,TRBD2,TRBJ2-3,TRBV7-2,TGTGCCAGCAGCTTAGGGCCTACTAGCGTTCTCACAGATACGCAGTATTTT,CASSLGPTSVLTDTQYF
many,TRBD1,TRBJ1-2,TRBV7-8,TGTGCCAGCAGCTATCAAACAGGACAGGGGAACTATGGCTACACCTTC,CASSYQTGQGNYGYTF